The clone carrying this T cell receptor beta chain has only one observation. Authors' processing steps: From reference gene primer amplification, estimates of nucleated cell counts were derived. The assay was immunoSEQ multiplex PCR, and TCRdb's table has in-frame clones only and misses some. The V and J calls and clone size come from that table; D and trimming were worked out from the DNA. The repertoire consists of 35,000 to 45,000 clones, with around 73% occurring once and the leading ten covering 16%. The sample comes from a study of blood T cell repertoires in COVID-19. As for the study in general: Sample material is recorded as cDNA or gDNA derived from T cells, B-cell-depleted T cells, or PBMCs.

The ends lost 4 bases at V and 3 bases at J; junction bases unmatched: 7. CDR3 length: 16 amino acids. CDR1 and CDR2 (germline): SGDLS, YYNGEE. The clonotype originates from a man in his 70s with acute or convalescent COVID-19. The chain is built from TRBV9 and TRBJ2-3; 11 bases are a match to TRBD2. The sequencing sample was made of peripheral blood. The CDR3 sequence: CASSRPGLADTDTQYF. The CDR3 DNA follows: TGTGCCAGCAGCCGACCGGGACTAGCGGATACAGATACGCAGTATTTT.